This TCR beta chain was obtained from a study of shared clonotypes between healthy human individuals. The CDR3 is 13 residues long. V was pared by 1 base and J by 10 bases, with 14 bases between. The V gene's germline CDR1 is SGHRS and CDR2 YFSETQ. Turning to this clone: As yet, its antigen is unknown.

Study-level results: Generally, estimated richness proved larger in naive subsets than it did in memory subsets.

It was around 190 ng DNA, 28,000 or so T cell genomes, that sorted-subset replicate PCRs used. Here immunoSEQ multiplex PCR was the method, and the copy in TCRdb shows in-frame clones only, minus some. This table has 2 million to 3 million clones, roughly 92% appearing once. The V call is TRBV5-1, the J call TRBJ1-1; D gene unclear. The TCR sequence derives from a man aged 18 to 30 in good health. The sample consisted of naive CD4+ T cells sorted from blood. As for subset: CD45RA+ positively selected. CDR3 nucleotides: TGCGCCAGCAGCTTGACCGACATATCCAGAGCTTTCTTT. As protein: CASSLTDISRAFF. The whole variable domain, filled in from reference TRBV5-1 and TRBJ1-1, reads KAGVTQTPRYLIKTRGQQVTLSCSPISGHRSVSWYQQTPGQGLQFLFEYFSETQRNKGNFPGRFSGRQFSNSRSEMNVSTLELGDSALYLCASSLTDISRAFFGQGTRLTVV.